This is a list of T cell receptor beta chains from one sample in a study of patients and donors after allogeneic stem cell transplantation. From the RT-PCR reads, TCRdb called clonotypes with MiXCR, one entry per CDR3 protein. The sample contains roughly 200,000 distinct CDR3 sequences, 41% of which appear only once. Material for sequencing was blood, either unsorted or a sorted T cell fraction (not recorded which). Receptor source: a human donor who was either an allogeneic HSCT recipient or a stem cell or donor lymphocyte infusion donor (not recorded which). It is not recorded whose cells these are; they may come from a transplant donor. The CDR3 runs from the conserved cysteine through the conserved F or W. A D gene is named only where the DNA matches it firmly. Only part of the rows carry a size: once, few, many, or a class if the clone is expanded.

d_call,v_call,clone_size,j_call,cdr3_aa,cdr3_nt
-,TRBV14,-,TRBJ1-2,CASSQLGGILDYGYTF,TGTGCCAGCAGCCAATTAGGTGGGATTCTTGACTATGGCTACACCTTC
-,TRBV7-8,-,TRBJ1-4,CASSLGHRNEKLFF,TGTGCCAGCAGCTTAGGTCACCGTAATGAAAAACTGTTTTTT
-,TRBV4-3,-,TRBJ1-1,CASSQDLGWTEAFF,TGCGCCAGCAGCCAAGACTTGGGTTGGACTGAAGCTTTCTTT
TRBD1,TRBV2,-,TRBJ2-7,CASSRTRGFFHYEQYF,TGTGCCAGCAGCCGTACCAGGGGGTTCTTCCACTACGAGCAGTACTTC
TRBD2,TRBV6-5,-,TRBJ2-1,CASQIGGSGRELGPNNEQFF,TGTGCCAGTCAAATCGGGGGTAGCGGGAGGGAACTAGGACCCAACAATGAGCAGTTCTTC
-,TRBV3-1,few,TRBJ1-2,CASSQTGFGYTF,TGTGCCAGCAGCCAAACAGGGTTTGGCTACACCTTC
-,TRBV3-1,few,TRBJ1-2,CASSPGWGYTF,TGTGCCAGCAGCCCCGGCTGGGGCTACACCTTC
-,TRBV4-3,-,TRBJ2-7,CASSDTTGGPHEQYF,TGCGCCAGCAGCGATACGACCGGGGGGCCCCACGAGCAGTACTTC
TRBD2,TRBV7-9,-,TRBJ2-4,CASSLSAAGLNIQYF,TGTGCCAGCAGCTTATCTGCAGCGGGACTGAACATTCAGTACTTC
-,TRBV27,-,TRBJ2-3,CASSTGLGQDTQYF,TGTGCCAGCAGTACCGGACTGGGCCAAGATACGCAGTATTTT
TRBD2,TRBV2,-,TRBJ2-7,CASSSLAGPYEQYF,TGTGCCAGCAGTTCACTAGCGGGGCCCTACGAGCAGTACTTC
TRBD1,TRBV25-1,-,TRBJ2-7,CASSDQGANNEQYF,TGTGCCAGCAGTGATCAGGGGGCGAACAACGAGCAGTACTTC
-,TRBV20-1,-,TRBJ1-2,CSARDEQGSNYGYTF,TGCAGTGCTAGGGATGAACAGGGAAGTAACTATGGCTACACCTTC
-,TRBV9,few,TRBJ1-1,CAKPHRAFF,TGTGCCAAACCCCACCGGGCTTTCTTT
TRBD1,TRBV29-1,-,TRBJ2-1,CSVGQLEIGEQFF,TGCAGCGTGGGACAGCTCGAAATTGGTGAGCAGTTCTTC
-,TRBV28,few,TRBJ1-6,CASSFVQPNSPLHF,TGTGCCAGCAGTTTTGTTCAGCCTAATTCACCCCTCCACTTT
-,TRBV6-2/TRBV6-3,-,TRBJ2-2,CASSSGELFF,TGTGCCAGCAGTTCCGGGGAGCTGTTTTTT
-,TRBV7-9,-,TRBJ1-5,CASSLGVGNQPQHF,TGTGCCAGCAGCTTGGGGGTCGGCAATCAGCCCCAGCATTTT
-,TRBV19,-,TRBJ2-4,CASKERQGGGIQYF,TGTGCCAGTAAAGAGCGGCAGGGAGGAGGCATTCAGTACTTC
-,TRBV4-1,few,TRBJ2-1,CASSQDDYRSYNEQFF,TGCGCCAGCAGCCAAGATGACTATCGGTCCTACAATGAGCAGTTCTTC
TRBD1,TRBV7-9,-,TRBJ1-1,CASSLDRGEGVNTEAFF,TGTGCCAGCAGCTTAGACAGGGGGGAAGGGGTGAACACTGAAGCTTTCTTT
TRBD1,TRBV5-1,-,TRBJ1-1,CASADPGQTEAFF,TGCGCCAGCGCTGACCCGGGACAGACTGAAGCTTTCTTT
-,TRBV5-8,once,TRBJ2-7,CASSPRPTVSYEQYF,TGTGCCAGCAGCCCCCGCCCGACAGTCTCCTACGAGCAGTACTTC
-,TRBV12-3/TRBV12-4,-,TRBJ2-7,CASSVQGPLYEQYF,TGTGCCAGCAGCGTCCAGGGGCCACTCTACGAGCAGTACTTC
TRBD1,TRBV5-1,-,TRBJ2-7,CASSLAEGGPYEQYF,TGCGCCAGCAGCTTGGCCGAAGGGGGCCCCTACGAGCAGTACTTC
TRBD1,TRBV19,-,TRBJ2-2,CASSSRTGLGTGELFF,TGTGCCAGTAGTTCCCGGACAGGGCTAGGCACCGGGGAGCTGTTTTTT
TRBD1,TRBV7-2,few,TRBJ1-2,CASRAGTENYGYTF,TGTGCCAGCAGAGCCGGGACAGAAAACTATGGCTACACCTTC
-,TRBV11-2,-,TRBJ1-3,CASSFSENTIYF,TGTGCCAGCAGCTTCAGTGAAAACACCATATATTTT
-,TRBV2,-,TRBJ2-3,CASDVGAWTDTQYF,TGTGCCAGCGACGTGGGAGCCTGGACAGATACGCAGTATTTT
-,TRBV7-8,many,TRBJ1-2,CASSLGVSLDGYTF,TGTGCCAGCAGCTTAGGGGTTTCGTTGGATGGCTACACCTTC
-,TRBV12-3/TRBV12-4,few,TRBJ2-7,CASSLGLRGVYEQYF,TGTGCCAGCAGTTTAGGGCTACGAGGGGTCTACGAGCAGTACTTC
TRBD1,TRBV7-2,-,TRBJ1-2,CASSLAQDRGGYTF,TGTGCCAGCAGCTTAGCGCAGGACAGGGGCGGCTACACCTTC